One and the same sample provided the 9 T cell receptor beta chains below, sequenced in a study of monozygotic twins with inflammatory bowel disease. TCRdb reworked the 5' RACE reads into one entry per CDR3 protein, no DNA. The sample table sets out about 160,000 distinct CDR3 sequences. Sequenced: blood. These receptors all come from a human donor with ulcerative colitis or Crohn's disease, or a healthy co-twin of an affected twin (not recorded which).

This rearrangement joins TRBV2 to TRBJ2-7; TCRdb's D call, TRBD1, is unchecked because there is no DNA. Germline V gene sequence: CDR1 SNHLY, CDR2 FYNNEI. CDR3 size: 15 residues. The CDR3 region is CASSPGGGQDYEQYF. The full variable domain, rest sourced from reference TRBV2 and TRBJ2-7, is EPEVTQTPSHQVTQMGQEVILRCVPISNHLYFYWYRQILGQKVEFLVSFYNNEISEKSEIFDDQFSVERPDGSNFTLKIRSTKLEDSAMYFCASSPGGGQDYEQYFGPGTRLTVT.

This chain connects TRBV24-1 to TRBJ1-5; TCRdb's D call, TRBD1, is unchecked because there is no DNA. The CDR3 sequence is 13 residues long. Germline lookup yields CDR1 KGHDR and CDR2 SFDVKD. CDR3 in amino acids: CATSVQGGQPQHF.

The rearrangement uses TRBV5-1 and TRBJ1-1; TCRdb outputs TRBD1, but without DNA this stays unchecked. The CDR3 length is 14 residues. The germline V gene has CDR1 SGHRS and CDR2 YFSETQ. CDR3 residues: CASSFRDGNTEAFF.

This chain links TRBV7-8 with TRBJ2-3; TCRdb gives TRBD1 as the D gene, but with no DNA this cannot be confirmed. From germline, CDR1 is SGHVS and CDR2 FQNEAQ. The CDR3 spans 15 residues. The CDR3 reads CASSSDRGYTDTQYF.

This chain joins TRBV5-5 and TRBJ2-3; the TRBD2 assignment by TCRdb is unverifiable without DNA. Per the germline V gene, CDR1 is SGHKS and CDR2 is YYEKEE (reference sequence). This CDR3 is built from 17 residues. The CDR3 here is CASSLNRLAGTPDTQYF.

The CDR3 protein is CASSHPNRAIPQETQYF. This chain joins TRBV4-1 and TRBJ2-5; TCRdb indicates TRBD2, and absent DNA this call remains unverified. This CDR3 spans 17 amino acids. CDR1 is MGHRA and CDR2 is YSYEKL in the germline V gene.

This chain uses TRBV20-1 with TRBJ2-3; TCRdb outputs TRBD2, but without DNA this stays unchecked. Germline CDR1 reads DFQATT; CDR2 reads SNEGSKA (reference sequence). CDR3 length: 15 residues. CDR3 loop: CSALQRERPADTQYF.

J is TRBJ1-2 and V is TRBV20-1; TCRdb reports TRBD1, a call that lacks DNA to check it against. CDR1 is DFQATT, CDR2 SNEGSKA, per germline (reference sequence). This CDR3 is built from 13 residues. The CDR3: CSATRGQGGGYTF.

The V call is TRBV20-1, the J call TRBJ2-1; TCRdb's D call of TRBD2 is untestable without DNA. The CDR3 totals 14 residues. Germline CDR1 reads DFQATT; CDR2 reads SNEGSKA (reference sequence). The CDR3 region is CSASVPGGGNEQFF.